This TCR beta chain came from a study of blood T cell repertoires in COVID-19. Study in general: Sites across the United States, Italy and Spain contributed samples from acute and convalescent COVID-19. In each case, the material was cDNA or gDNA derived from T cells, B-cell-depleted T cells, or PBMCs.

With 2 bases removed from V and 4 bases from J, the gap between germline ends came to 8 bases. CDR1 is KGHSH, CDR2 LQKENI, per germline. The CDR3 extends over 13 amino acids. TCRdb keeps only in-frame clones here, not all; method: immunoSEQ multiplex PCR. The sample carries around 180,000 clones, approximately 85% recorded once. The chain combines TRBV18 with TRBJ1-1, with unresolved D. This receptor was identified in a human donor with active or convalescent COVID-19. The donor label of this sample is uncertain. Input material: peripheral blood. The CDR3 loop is CASSPIGSTEAFF. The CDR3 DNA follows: TGTGCCAGCTCACCAATTGGGAGCACTGAAGCTTTCTTT.